Listed below are T cell receptor beta chains from one sample, sequenced in a study of blood T cell repertoires in COVID-19. Generated by immunoSEQ multiplex PCR, the TCRdb table keeps only in-frame clones and is missing some. This table has 50,000 to 60,000 clones, about nine tenths appearing once. Sequenced material: peripheral blood. These receptors all stem from a man in his sixties with acute or convalescent COVID-19. Each CDR3 is given with its conserved first and last residue. A D gene is named only where the DNA matches it firmly. Clone size appears in some rows only: once, few, many, or a class for an expanded clone.

-,-,TRBV7-9,TRBJ1-2,TGTGCCAGCAGCTCAGACAGAGAAGCTAACTATGGCTACACCTTC,CASSSDREANYGYTF
TRBD2,-,TRBV7-2,TRBJ2-5,TGTGCCAGCAGCTTAGCGGTACTAGCGGGGGGGCCCAAGACCCAGTACTTC,CASSLAVLAGGPKTQYF
-,-,TRBV19,TRBJ2-7,TGTGCCAGTAGTGTAGGCCAGGATGCCCCCTACGAGCAGTACTTC,CASSVGQDAPYEQYF
-,-,TRBV2,TRBJ1-4,TGTGCCAGCAGTGAAGAAGGGGTTAGCGAAAAACTGTTTTTT,CASSEEGVSEKLFF
-,-,TRBV19,TRBJ2-5,TGTGCCAGTAGCCGGGGGACGGATAAAGAGACCCAGTACTTC,CASSRGTDKETQYF
-,-,TRBV2,TRBJ2-3,TGTGCCAGCATTCAGGATCTCAGGGCAGGGGCTACGCAGTATTTT,CASIQDLRAGATQYF
-,few,TRBV5-1,TRBJ2-7,TGCGCCAGCAGCTTGGACGGCGGGGGCAACGAGCAGTACTTC,CASSLDGGGNEQYF
-,-,TRBV6-5,TRBJ1-1,TGTGCCAGCAGGGGGAGGGGGGGCACTGAAGCTTTCTTT,CASRGRGGTEAFF
-,-,TRBV24-1,TRBJ2-2,TGTGCCACCAGTGAAATGGGGCCGGTCACCGGGGAGCTGTTTTTT,CATSEMGPVTGELFF
TRBD1,-,TRBV7-9,TRBJ1-6,TGTGCCAGCAGCCTAATGGTGACAGGGGGGAATTCACCCCTCCACTTT,CASSLMVTGGNSPLHF
-,-,TRBV11-2,TRBJ2-1,TGTGCCAGCAGCTTAGATGGGGACATTAACAATGAGCAGTTCTTC,CASSLDGDINNEQFF
-,-,TRBV21-1,TRBJ1-1,TGTGCCAGCGGGGCCCCCAGTTCCGGGAACACTGAAGCTTTCTTT,CASGAPSSGNTEAFF
-,-,TRBV21-1,TRBJ1-5,TGTGCCAGCAGCAAAAGCCGGGGGATTTCGGATCAGCCCCAGCATTTT,CASSKSRGISDQPQHF
-,-,TRBV7-9,TRBJ1-3,TGTGCCAGCAGCTTGTTCGGCCGGGACATGAGAAACACCATATATTTT,CASSLFGRDMRNTIYF
TRBD1,-,TRBV7-2,TRBJ2-2,TGTGCCAGCAGCTACCGGACAGGGGGCGCCGTCACCGGGGAGCTGTTTTTT,CASSYRTGGAVTGELFF
-,once,TRBV6-5,TRBJ2-5,TGTGCCAGCAGTCCCACCGAAGGGGTGACCCAGTACTTC,CASSPTEGVTQYF
-,-,TRBV3-1/TRBV3-2,TRBJ1-4,TGTGCCAGCAGCCAAAGGGAGGGCAGTACAGCAAAACTGTTTTTT,CASSQREGSTAKLFF
TRBD2,-,TRBV13,TRBJ2-5,TGTGCCAGCAGCTTAGGGTCTAGCGGGAACCAAGAGACCCAGTACTTC,CASSLGSSGNQETQYF